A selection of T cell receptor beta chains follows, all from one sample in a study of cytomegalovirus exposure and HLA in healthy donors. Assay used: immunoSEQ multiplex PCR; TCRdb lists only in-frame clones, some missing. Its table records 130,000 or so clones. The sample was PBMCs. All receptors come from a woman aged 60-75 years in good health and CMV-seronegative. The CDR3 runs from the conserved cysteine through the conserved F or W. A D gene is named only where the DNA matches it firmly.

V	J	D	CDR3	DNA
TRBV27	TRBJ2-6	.	CASSILSSGANVLTF	TGTGCCAGCAGTATACTTAGCTCTGGGGCCAACGTCCTGACTTTC
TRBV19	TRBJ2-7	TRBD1	CATLQRTGGSYEQYF	TGTGCCACCCTCCAACGGACAGGGGGGTCCTACGAGCAGTACTTC
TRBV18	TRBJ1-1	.	CATKTGSNTEAFF	TGTGCCACCAAAACAGGGTCGAACACTGAAGCTTTCTTT
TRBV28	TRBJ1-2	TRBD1	CASSLSGTGRGYTF	TGTGCCAGCAGTCTGTCGGGGACAGGGAGAGGCTACACCTTC
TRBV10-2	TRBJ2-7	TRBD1	CASSEFWTGSYEQYF	TGCGCCAGCAGTGAGTTCTGGACAGGGTCGTACGAGCAGTACTTC
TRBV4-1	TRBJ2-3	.	CASSQGGGGNEDTQYF	TGCGCCAGCAGCCAAGGTGGGGGGGGCAACGAAGATACGCAGTATTTT
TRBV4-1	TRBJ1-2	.	CASSQGGRGTYGYTF	TGCGCCAGCAGCCAAGGGGGCCGGGGGACTTATGGCTACACCTTC
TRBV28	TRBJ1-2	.	CASSFGPKQGSRNYGYTF	TGTGCCAGCAGTTTCGGACCAAAACAGGGTTCTCGTAACTATGGCTACACCTTC
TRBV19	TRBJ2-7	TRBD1	CASSIPGQGVGEQYF	TGTGCCAGTAGTATCCCGGGACAGGGGGTAGGCGAGCAGTACTTC
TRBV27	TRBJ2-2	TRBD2	CASRPLKLAGGPRTGELFF	TGTGCCAGCCGACCCCTAAAACTAGCGGGAGGGCCGAGGACCGGGGAGCTGTTTTTT
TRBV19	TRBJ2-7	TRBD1	CAKKGQPYEQYF	TGTGCCAAGAAGGGACAGCCCTACGAGCAGTACTTC
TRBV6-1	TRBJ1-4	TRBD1	CASSEEGTGKNEKLFF	TGTGCCAGCAGTGAAGAGGGGACAGGTAAAAATGAAAAACTGTTTTTT
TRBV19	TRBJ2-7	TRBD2	CASSILLAGGAYEQYF	TGTGCCAGTAGTATCCTGCTAGCGGGAGGTGCGTACGAGCAGTACTTC